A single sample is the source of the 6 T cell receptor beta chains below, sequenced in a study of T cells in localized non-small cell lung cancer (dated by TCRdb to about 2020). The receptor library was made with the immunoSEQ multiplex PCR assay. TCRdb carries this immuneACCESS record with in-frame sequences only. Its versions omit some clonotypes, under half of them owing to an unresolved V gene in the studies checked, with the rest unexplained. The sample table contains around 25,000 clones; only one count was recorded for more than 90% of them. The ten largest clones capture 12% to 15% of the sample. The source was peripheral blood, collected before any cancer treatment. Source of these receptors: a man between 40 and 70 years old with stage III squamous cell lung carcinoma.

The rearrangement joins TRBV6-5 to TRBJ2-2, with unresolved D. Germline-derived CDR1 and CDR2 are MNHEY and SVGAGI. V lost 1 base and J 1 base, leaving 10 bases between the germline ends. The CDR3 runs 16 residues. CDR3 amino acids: CASSYFDAMNTGELFF. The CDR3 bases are TGTGCCAGCAGTTACTTCGACGCAATGAACACCGGGGAGCTGTTTTTT.

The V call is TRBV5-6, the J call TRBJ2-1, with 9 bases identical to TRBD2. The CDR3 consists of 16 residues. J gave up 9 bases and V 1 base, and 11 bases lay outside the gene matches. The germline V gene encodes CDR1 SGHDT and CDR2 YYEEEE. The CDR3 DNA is TGTGCCAGCAGCTTGAAAGCGGGAGGAGAGCGGAGTGAGCAGTTCTTC. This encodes CASSLKAGGERSEQFF. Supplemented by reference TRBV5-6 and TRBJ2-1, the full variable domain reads DAGVTQSPTHLIKTRGQQVTLRCSPKSGHDTVSWYQQALGQGPQFIFQYYEEEERQRGNFPDRFSGHQFPNYSSELNVNALLLGDSALYLCASSLKAGGERSEQFFGPGTRLTVL.

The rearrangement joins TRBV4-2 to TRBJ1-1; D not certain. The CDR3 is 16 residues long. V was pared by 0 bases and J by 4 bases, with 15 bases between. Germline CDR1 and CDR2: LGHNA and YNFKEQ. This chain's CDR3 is CASSQETSGSSTEAFF. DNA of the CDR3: TGTGCCAGCAGCCAAGAGACGTCGGGTAGTAGCACTGAAGCTTTCTTT.

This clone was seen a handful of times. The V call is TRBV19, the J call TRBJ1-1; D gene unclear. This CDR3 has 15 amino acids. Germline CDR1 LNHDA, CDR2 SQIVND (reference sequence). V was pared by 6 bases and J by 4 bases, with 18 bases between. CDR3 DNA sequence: TGTGCCAGTAGCCCGCATACACGTACCAGCACTGAAGCTTTCTTT. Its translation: CASSPHTRTSTEAFF. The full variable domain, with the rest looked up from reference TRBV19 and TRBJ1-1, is DGGITQSPKYLFRKEGQNVTLSCEQNLNHDAMYWYRQDPGQGLRLIYYSQIVNDFQKGDIAEGYSVSREKKESFPLTVTSAQKNPTAFYLCASSPHTRTSTEAFFGQGTRLTVV.

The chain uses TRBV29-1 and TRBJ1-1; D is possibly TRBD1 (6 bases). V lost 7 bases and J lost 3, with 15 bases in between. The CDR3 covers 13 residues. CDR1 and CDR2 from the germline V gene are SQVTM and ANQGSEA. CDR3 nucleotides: TGCAGCGGCGCACAGGGACTTGACACTGAAGCTTTCTTT. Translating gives CSGAQGLDTEAFF. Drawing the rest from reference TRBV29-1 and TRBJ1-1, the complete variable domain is SAVISQKPSRDICQRGTSLTIQCQVDSQVTMMFWYRQQPGQSLTLIATANQGSEATYESGFVIDKFPISRPNLTFSTLTVSNMSPEDSSIYLCSGAQGLDTEAFFGQGTRLTVV.

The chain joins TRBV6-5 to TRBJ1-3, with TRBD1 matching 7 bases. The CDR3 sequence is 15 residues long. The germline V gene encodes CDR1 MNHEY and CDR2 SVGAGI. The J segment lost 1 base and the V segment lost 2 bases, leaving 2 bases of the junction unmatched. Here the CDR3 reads CASSYKGASGNTIYF. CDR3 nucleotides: TGTGCCAGCAGTTACAAGGGGGCGTCTGGAAACACCATATATTTT.